This entry lists 6 T cell receptor beta chains sequenced from one sample in a study of shared clonotypes between healthy human individuals. The data were produced by immunoSEQ multiplex PCR, yet TCRdb's version contains in-frame clones alone and is incomplete. The table has 95,000 to 120,000 clones, about 70% seen once. Source material: memory CD8+ T cells sorted from blood. Subset: CD45RO+ cells pooled with CCR7-negative TemRA cells. The receptors shown here come from a woman between 25 and 40 years old in good health.

The chain recombines TRBV27 with TRBJ1-1, with D perhaps matching TRBD1 (5 bases). CDR1 MNHEY and CDR2 SMNVEV come from the germline V gene (reference sequence). The CDR3 covers 15 residues. V was clipped by 5 bases and J by 2 bases, with 15 bases between them. CDR3 coding DNA: TGTGCCAGCAGTCCCAGGTGGGGGAATAACACTGAAGCTTTCTTT. Encoded protein: CASSPRWGNNTEAFF.

The chain recombines TRBV6-6 with TRBJ1-4; tentative D call: TRBD1 (5 bases). Per germline, CDR1 MNHNY and CDR2 SVGAGI (reference sequence). V dropped 2 bases and J dropped 8 bases, with 18 bases sitting between them. The CDR3 runs to 16 residues. CDR3 sequence: CASSYLRGRGVEKLFF. The CDR3 region has the DNA TGTGCCAGCAGTTACCTCCGAGGGAGGGGAGTCGAAAAACTGTTTTTT.

The V and J genes are TRBV15 and TRBJ1-1; D not certain. The CDR3 length is 14 residues. V lost 0 bases to trimming and J lost 5 bases, with 10 bases between them. Per germline, CDR1 LNHNV and CDR2 YYDKDF (reference sequence). The CDR3 bases are TGTGCCACCAGCAGAGATCGGGGTCGGACTGAAGCTTTCTTT. Its translation: CATSRDRGRTEAFF.

The rearrangement joins TRBV25-1 to TRBJ1-2; D is unresolved. Trimming cost V 1 base and J 3 bases, with 12 bases left between them. Germline lookup yields CDR1 MGHDK and CDR2 SYGVNS. There are 15 residues in the CDR3. This CDR3 reads CASSELSGVDYGYTF. CDR3 DNA sequence: TGTGCCAGCAGTGAATTGTCAGGAGTTGACTATGGCTACACCTTC.

The chain couples TRBV7-9 to TRBJ2-1; D is unresolved. Trimming removed 3 bases from V and 6 bases from J, with 9 bases in between. Per germline, CDR1 SEHNR and CDR2 FQNEAQ (reference sequence). The CDR3 has 13 amino acids. The CDR3 DNA is TGTGCCAGCAGCTTCTGGCTTTCCAATGAGCAGTTCTTC. It is translated as CASSFWLSNEQFF.

This chain links TRBV25-1 with TRBJ2-1, with no clear D. The germline CDR1 and CDR2 sequences are MGHDK and SYGVNS. This CDR3 is built from 16 residues. V lost 1 base to trimming and J lost 0 bases, with 10 bases between them. The CDR3 coding sequence is TGTGCCAGCAGTGAATCCGAAGGCAGCTCCTACAATGAGCAGTTCTTC. This gives the protein CASSESEGSSYNEQFF.